This is a list of T cell receptor beta chains from one sample in a study of breast tumors, draining lymph nodes, adjacent tissues. TCRdb re-derived calls from the multiplex PCR reads in MiXCR, one entry per CDR3 protein. The table has approximately 170,000 distinct CDR3 sequences, 30% to 35% seen once. The specimen was axillary lymph node tissue. The receptors come from a female donor with breast cancer. Some clones in this sample may be carry-over from other donors' samples. The CDR3 runs from the conserved cysteine through the conserved F or W. Each record gives: clone size, J gene, V gene, D gene, CDR3 DNA, CDR3 protein. The D gene is left open where the match is weak. Part of the rows lack a size; the others show once, few, many or a class for expanded clones.

>many|TRBJ2-1|TRBV7-3|TRBD2
TGTGCCAGCAGCTTAAGGACTAGCGGGAAGAATGAGCAGTTCTTC
CASSLRTSGKNEQFF
>-|TRBJ2-6|TRBV12-3/TRBV12-4|-
TGTGCCAGCAGTCTTGGTCAGGGGAAGGTCCTGACTTTC
CASSLGQGKVLTF
>-|TRBJ2-3|TRBV20-1|TRBD2
TGCAGTGCTAGAGGGCTAGCGGGAGTAGGCAATGAGCAGTATTTT
CSARGLAGVGNEQYF
>-|TRBJ2-2|TRBV5-1|-
TGCGCCAGCAGCTTGTTTGGACAAGTCGGGGAGCTGTTTTTT
CASSLFGQVGELFF
>many|TRBJ1-2|TRBV20-1|-
TGCAGTGCTGTGGAGAGACAGCTCTTTAATGGCTACACCTTC
CSAVERQLFNGYTF
>many|TRBJ1-6|TRBV5-1|-
TGCGCCAGCAGCTGGGGGGGTCAGGAGGGTTCACCCCTCCACTTT
CASSWGGQEGSPLHF
>many|TRBJ1-5|TRBV4-3|-
TGCGCCAGCAGCCAAGAAGCCCAGGGAAATCAGCCCCAGCATTTT
CASSQEAQGNQPQHF
>many|TRBJ1-3|TRBV18|-
TGTGCCAGCTCACCACGACAGCTTGGAAACACCATATATTTT
CASSPRQLGNTIYF
>-|TRBJ2-2|TRBV5-6|-
TGTGCCGGCAGCTGGGGTTGGACCGGGGAGCTGCTTTTT
CAGSWGWTGELLF
>many|TRBJ1-2|TRBV28|TRBD1
TGTGCCAGCAGTCCCGCCCAGGGGGCAGGTAACTATGGCTACACCTTC
CASSPAQGAGNYGYTF
>many|TRBJ1-2|TRBV4-2|-
TGTGCCAGCAGCCAAGATCGCCAGGTTAGAGGCTATGGCTACACCTTC
CASSQDRQVRGYGYTF
>medium-sized|TRBJ2-6|TRBV25-1|TRBD1
TGTGCCAGCAGTGGTAGGACAGGGGGCGCTTCATATGGGGCCAACGTCCTGACTTTC
CASSGRTGGASYGANVLTF
>many|TRBJ2-7|TRBV2|-
TGTGCCAGCAGTGAATTTGACGAGCAGTACTTC
CASSEFDEQYF
>few|TRBJ1-2|TRBV6-5|-
TGTGCCAGCAGTTATACCGGGCCCAAGGGAGGCTACACCTTC
CASSYTGPKGGYTF
>many|TRBJ2-2|TRBV19|-
TGTGCCAGTAGTGCAGTGAGTTACGGAGAGCTGTTTTTT
CASSAVSYGELFF
>-|TRBJ2-7|TRBV5-8|-
TGTGCCAGCAGCTTTTCGGGGACCTCCTACGAGCAGTACTTC
CASSFSGTSYEQYF
>many|TRBJ2-7|TRBV5-6|TRBD2
TGTGCCAGCAGCTTGGGGTGGGCTAGCGGGGACTACGAGCAGTACTTC
CASSLGWASGDYEQYF
>-|TRBJ1-6|TRBV7-8|TRBD1
TGTGCCAGCAGAGCACGCCTTACAGGGGAAAATTCACCCCTCCACTTT
CASRARLTGENSPLHF
>-|TRBJ2-2|TRBV12-3/TRBV12-4|-
TGTGCCAGCGGGATCCGGGACACCGGGGAGCTGTTTTTT
CASGIRDTGELFF
>many|TRBJ1-2|TRBV9|TRBD1
TGTGCCAGCAGCCCAGGGGACAGCGCCTTAAACTATGGCTACACCTTC
CASSPGDSALNYGYTF
>-|TRBJ1-2|TRBV20-1|-
TGCAGTTACATTGGGGGGAACTATGGCTACACCTTC
CSYIGGNYGYTF
>many|TRBJ1-6|TRBV30|-
TGTGCCTGGAGTGTGGCAGGAAGGTCACCCCTCCACTTT
CAWSVAGRSPLHF
>-|TRBJ2-2|TRBV28|TRBD1
TGTGCCAGCAGTCCCCGGACAGGGACGAACACCGGGGGGCTGTTTTTT
CASSPRTGTNTGGLFF
>many|TRBJ2-7|TRBV20-1|TRBD1
TGCAGTGCCTACAGGACAGGGGGCTACGAGCAGTACTTC
CSAYRTGGYEQYF
>-|TRBJ2-3|TRBV29-1|-
-
CSVAGRPSDEQYFGSPRTATQYF
>many|TRBJ1-2|TRBV7-8|-
TGTGCCAGCAGCCCGTACCGGGACACCGCTAACTATGGCTACACCTTC
CASSPYRDTANYGYTF
>-|TRBJ2-5|TRBV5-6|TRBD1
TGTGCCAGCAGCTTGGGAAGTCGCAGGGGACAGGGGGGAGAGACCCAGTACTTC
CASSLGSRRGQGGETQYF
>many|TRBJ1-5|TRBV7-8|-
TGTGCCAGCAGCTTGTCGGGTCCCAATCAGCCCCAGCATTTT
CASSLSGPNQPQHF
>few|TRBJ2-3|TRBV18|TRBD2
TGTGCCAGCTCACCCCCCGGGAGGACTGAAGATACGCAGTATTTT
CASSPPGRTEDTQYF
>few|TRBJ2-4|TRBV3-1|-
TGTGCCAGCAGCCAAGGCGGTGAGGGGGAGGCCAAAAACATTCAGTACTTC
CASSQGGEGEAKNIQYF
>many|TRBJ2-5|TRBV11-2|-
TGTGCCAGCAGCTTAGTGGGGGGCGGAGGGGAGACCCAGTACTTC
CASSLVGGGGETQYF
>many|TRBJ2-1|TRBV7-8|TRBD2
TGTGCCAGCAGCTCGCCGCCCGGGACTAGCGGTTACAATGAGCAGTTCTTC
CASSSPPGTSGYNEQFF